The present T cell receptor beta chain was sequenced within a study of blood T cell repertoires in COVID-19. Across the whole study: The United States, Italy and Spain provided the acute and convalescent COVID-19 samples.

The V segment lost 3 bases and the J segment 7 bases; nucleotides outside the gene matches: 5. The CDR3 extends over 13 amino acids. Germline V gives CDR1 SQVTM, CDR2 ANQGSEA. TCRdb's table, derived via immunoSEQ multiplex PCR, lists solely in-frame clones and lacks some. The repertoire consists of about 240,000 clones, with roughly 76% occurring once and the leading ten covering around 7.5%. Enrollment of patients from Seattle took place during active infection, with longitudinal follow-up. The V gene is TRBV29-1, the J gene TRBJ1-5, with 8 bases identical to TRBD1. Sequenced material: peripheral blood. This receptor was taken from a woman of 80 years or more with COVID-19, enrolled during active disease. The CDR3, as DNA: TGCAGCGTTGAGGCGGACAGGGCCCAGCCCCAGCATTTT. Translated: CSVEADRAQPQHF.